Listed below are T cell receptor beta chains from one sample, sequenced in a study of cytomegalovirus exposure and HLA in healthy donors. Profiling relied on immunoSEQ multiplex PCR, and the TCRdb table lists in-frame clones only, not all of them. The sample includes approximately 150,000 clones, around 80% of them seen just once. What was sequenced was PBMCs. Source of these receptors: a female donor in good health and CMV-seronegative. CDR3s include the opening cysteine and the closing phenylalanine or tryptophan.

v_call,j_call,cdr3_aa
TRBV7-3,TRBJ1-2,CASSLRDRSTYGYTF
TRBV7-9,TRBJ1-5,CASSKTGGGQPQHF
TRBV13,TRBJ2-3,CASSLGTGTGDTDTQYF
TRBV20-1,-,CSGGTNYEQYF
TRBV7-2,TRBJ2-3,CASSLALSGLSDTQYF
TRBV4-1,TRBJ2-7,CASRDRDTSYEQYF
TRBV11-2,TRBJ2-2,CASSFNSPATGELFF
TRBV7-9,TRBJ2-2,CASSLSGTANTGELFF
TRBV13,TRBJ2-7,CASSTRTGSEQYF
TRBV6-4,TRBJ1-6,CASSVYRGNSPLHF
TRBV4-3,TRBJ2-7,CASSQEDNRVNSYEQYF
TRBV19,TRBJ1-5,CASDEDSGPQHF
TRBV6-4,TRBJ2-3,CASSGGPSTDTQYF
TRBV18,TRBJ2-7,CASSADRGGLGEQYF
TRBV19,TRBJ1-5,CASSFSQYLNQPQHF
TRBV7-6,TRBJ1-1,CASSLGGPAEAFF
TRBV2,TRBJ2-7,CASSEGRTKIGYEQYF
TRBV4-1,TRBJ2-6,CASSQEPGSGANVLTF
TRBV7-2,TRBJ2-7,CASSWPGGGYEQYF
TRBV7-2,TRBJ2-2,CASSSRGTGNTGELFF
TRBV5-1,TRBJ1-4,CASSLEGQLNEKLFF
TRBV6-1,TRBJ2-7,CASRPPGISYEQYF
TRBV11-2,TRBJ1-3,CACSLEQRNTIYF
TRBV2,TRBJ1-5,CASSEQGASQPQHF
TRBV4-2,TRBJ2-7,CASSLQIGTGINEQYF
TRBV7-3,TRBJ2-1,CASSLASTSGEQFF
TRBV4-2,TRBJ1-1,CASSRPGQGRWEAFF
TRBV4-3,TRBJ2-7,CASSHLAGGPHEQYF
TRBV5-8,TRBJ1-6,CASSFASPLHF
TRBV5-6,TRBJ1-2,CASSPSGLEVYGYTF
TRBV18,TRBJ2-5,CASSPGSRRTQETQYF
TRBV2,TRBJ1-1,CASSPTAMNTEAFF
TRBV11-1,TRBJ2-1,CASSLPGLRGYEQFF
TRBV5-1,TRBJ1-6,CASSFAQGLNSPLHF
TRBV27,TRBJ1-2,CASSTRTGLSYGYTF
TRBV6-1,TRBJ2-7,CASSEDPGFGEQYF
TRBV11-2,TRBJ1-4,CASSFTGPQDEKLFF
TRBV10-3,TRBJ2-7,CAISGRDFGSSGSLYEQYF
TRBV6-5,TRBJ2-3,CASRRQGRTDTQYF
TRBV28,TRBJ2-5,CASSRETQYF
TRBV14,TRBJ1-3,CASSQDRGNTIYF
TRBV5-5,TRBJ1-5,CASRPADYNQPQHF
TRBV5-1,TRBJ2-2,CASSPGRTGGTGELFF
TRBV10-3,TRBJ1-3,CATQDRDIRNTIYF
TRBV5-1,TRBJ2-3,CASSLVRLFTDTDTQYF
TRBV6-5,TRBJ2-1,CASSLTTYNEQFF
TRBV4-3,TRBJ2-5,CASSQEGDGGETQYF
TRBV9,TRBJ2-1,CASSPLSRGNEQFF
TRBV4-2,TRBJ1-1,CASRPQGEGMNTEAFF
TRBV30,TRBJ2-1,CAWSPLAGGPNNEQFF
TRBV6-1,TRBJ1-4,CASSERDIYEKLFF
TRBV10-3,TRBJ1-1,CAISESTGTGTEAFF
TRBV5-1,TRBJ2-1,CASTGTGYNEQFF
TRBV15,TRBJ2-7,CATAGTGDYEQYF
TRBV6-6,TRBJ2-1,CASIRRQGGNEQFF
TRBV19,TRBJ1-5,CASRGGALRLRQPQHF
TRBV4-1,TRBJ1-6,CASSARTENSPLHF
TRBV7-3,TRBJ2-1,CASGDRDPRGDNEQFF